This TCR beta chain appears in the sequencing data of a study of control samples from healthy donors and cancer patients. V lost 1 base and J 1 base, leaving 3 bases between the germline ends. The CDR3 has 13 residues. This table comes from immunoSEQ multiplex PCR, and its TCRdb copy is limited to in-frame clones, with some not included. This table has around 80,000 clones, around nine tenths appearing once. The receptor was derived from a woman aged 45-65 years in good health. Sequencing used blood. V gene TRBV12-3 or TRBV12-4 combines with J gene TRBJ2-3; D is undetermined. CDR3: CASSLVGTDTQYF. The DNA for the CDR3 is TGTGCCAGCAGTTTAGTGGGCACAGATACGCAGTATTTT.